In its sample, the clone carrying this T cell receptor (beta chain) was seen many times. Its target is not known. From the reads, TCRdb called clonotypes with MiXCR, one entry per CDR3 protein. The sample contains about 530,000 distinct CDR3 sequences, more than 25% of which appear only once. The sample belongs to a study of T cell repertoires in cytomegalovirus infection. Study-wide context: Both CMV infection and a matching HLA type were indicated by public TCR beta signatures.

Study-wide points: CMV-specific HLA-C-restricted TCR beta clonotypes dominated the ex vivo response. The cumulative frequency of public TCR beta families identified carriers of CMV plus the relevant HLA.

This CDR3 comprises 16 residues. Germline values: CDR1 SGHAT, CDR2 FQNNGV. The ends lost 5 bases at V and 2 bases at J; junction bases unmatched: 9. This chain uses TRBV11-2 with TRBJ2-5; 9 bases are a match to TRBD2. Source material: PBMCs. The clonotype was recovered from a human donor in good health (CMV status not recorded). Some clones in this sample may be carry-over from other donors' samples. The CDR3 nucleotides are TGTGCCAGCAGCCAGACGACTAGCGGAGCTCAAGAGACCCAGTACTTC. It is translated as CASSQTTSGAQETQYF.